This T cell receptor beta chain stems from a study of a mutant IDH1 vaccine in newly diagnosed glioma. Specified time point: week 47, end of study. Vaccination comprised doses that each held 300 ug of mutant IDH1 20-mer peptide, plus topical imiquimod. Here immunoSEQ multiplex PCR was the method, and the copy in TCRdb shows in-frame clones only, minus some. The sample shows tens of thousands of clones, less than 90% of them seen only once. For this clone: The antigen is undetermined.

The sequence derives from a woman aged 50 to 60 with glioma. The material sequenced was PBMCs, taken from a glioma patient whose treatment included an IDH1 peptide vaccine.

CDR3 sequence (DNA): TGTGCCAGCAGCGCTTTAGCGGGGTCTCAAGAGACCCAGTACTTC. Protein sequence: CASSALAGSQETQYF. The rearrangement uses TRBV9 and TRBJ2-5; TRBD2 matches 8 bases. The CDR3 runs 15 residues. Unmatched junction bases numbered 6, after V lost 3 bases and J lost 2 bases. Germline values: CDR1 SGDLS, CDR2 YYNGEE.